This TCR beta chain was retrieved from a study of blood T cell repertoires in COVID-19. The wider study: The origin of the acute and convalescent COVID-19 samples was the United States, Italy and Spain. The cDNA or gDNA used as material had been derived from T cells, B-cell-depleted T cells, or PBMCs.

In the authors' workflow: Cell counts per sample came from amplifying reference gene primers. The repertoire was sequenced with immunoSEQ multiplex PCR; TCRdb's copy has only in-frame clones and lacks some. The V and J calls and clone size are taken from that table; D and trimming were inferred from the DNA. The sample records 75,000 or so clones, roughly 84% being singletons. This CDR3 region has 14 residues. V was clipped by 5 bases and J by 3 bases, with 14 bases between them. Per germline, CDR1 MNHEY and CDR2 SMNVEV (reference sequence). The sequence came from a man over 45 with acute or convalescent COVID-19. The sample comprised peripheral blood. V gene TRBV27 combines with J gene TRBJ2-7; TRBD1 is a possible D gene (7 bases). CDR3 sequence (DNA): TGTGCCAGCAGTCTGGCGGGACAGCTCTACGAGCAGTACTTC. Protein: CASSLAGQLYEQYF.